These 11 T cell receptor beta chains were sequenced from one sample in a study of T-cell reconstitution after alpha-beta-depleted transplantation in children. Preparation of the TCRbeta library involved a method that used unique molecular identifiers. TCRdb analysed the PCR reads with MiXCR anew, one entry per CDR3 protein. The data hold 440,000 or so distinct CDR3 sequences, with approximately 11% observed a single time. Material: PBMCs from the stem cell graft donor, obtained from the stem cell graft. The receptors derive from a human donor who donated a stem cell graft to a child with acute myeloid leukemia.

The chain uses TRBV20-1 and TRBJ1-5; TRBD1 matches 10 bases. Per the germline V gene, CDR1 is DFQATT and CDR2 is SNEGSKA (reference sequence). This CDR3 contains 14 residues. V shed 6 bases, J shed 7 bases, and the junction held 9 bases outside the gene matches. The CDR3 sequence is CSARGQGSFQPQHF. The CDR3 DNA is TGCAGTGCCAGGGGACAGGGGTCCTTCCAGCCCCAGCATTTT.

A word on this clonotype: One junction end does not reproduce the germline sequence, and a read error may be involved. The chain couples TRBV20-1 to TRBJ1-4; the D is unclear. The CDR3 covers 17 residues. Germline lookup yields CDR1 DFQATT and CDR2 SNEGSKA (reference sequence). Here the CDR3 DNA reads TGCTGTGCTAGTAAGGGTCAAAAATGGGCAACTAATGAAAAACTGTTTTTT. Amino acid sequence: CCASKGQKWATNEKLFF.

The J gene is TRBJ2-4, the V gene TRBV5-1; 7 bases map to TRBD1. CDR1 and CDR2 (germline): SGHRS, YFSETQ. The CDR3 contains 17 residues. Unmatched junction bases numbered 6, after V lost 0 bases and J lost 0 bases. In DNA form, the CDR3 reads TGCGCCAGCAGCTTGGGGACAGGCGTTCTAGCCAAAAACATTCAGTACTTC. This translates into CASSLGTGVLAKNIQYF.

This clonotype has just a few counts. V and J are TRBV20-1 and TRBJ2-7, with a tentative D call TRBD1 (6 bases). Germline V gene sequence: CDR1 DFQATT, CDR2 SNEGSKA (reference sequence). The CDR3 runs 11 residues. Trimming removed 3 bases from V and 5 bases from J, with 8 bases in between. The DNA for the CDR3 is TGCAGTGCTAGCGCAGGGGACGAGCAGTACGTC. This codes for CSASAGDEQYV.

This clonotype was recorded many times. The V call is TRBV28, the J call TRBJ1-5; no reliable D call. CDR3 length: 13 residues. The germline CDR1 and CDR2 sequences are MDHEN and SYDVKM. V shed 5 bases and J shed 9 bases, with 14 bases lying between them. The CDR3 is CASSPHDTRPQHF. The CDR3 DNA reads TGTGCCAGCAGTCCCCATGACACCCGGCCCCAGCATTTT.

This clonotype was detected only a few times. The chain has TRBV9 and TRBJ1-1; possible D gene TRBD1, 6 bases. The CDR3 extends over 15 amino acids. Trimming removed 6 bases at V and 6 bases at J, with 21 bases between. From germline, CDR1 is SGDLS and CDR2 YYNGEE. The CDR3 coding sequence is TGTGCCAGCACCTTAGGCGGGGGCCTTGGGGCTGAAGCTTTCTTT. Translated: CASTLGGGLGAEAFF. Full variable domain (remainder filled in from reference TRBV9 and TRBJ1-1): DSGVTQTPKHLITATGQRVTLRCSPRSGDLSVYWYQQSLDQGLQFLIQYYNGEERAKGNILERFSAQQFPDLHSELNLSSLELGDSALYFCASTLGGGLGAEAFFGQGTRLTVV.

The chain uses TRBV10-3 and TRBJ2-5; D is uncertain. Germline V lookup: CDR1 ENHRY, CDR2 SYGVKD. The CDR3 length is 15 residues. V gave up 4 bases and J gave up 0 bases, with 12 bases separating them. The CDR3 here is CAISAQPKYQETQYF. The CDR3 coding sequence is TGTGCCATCAGTGCGCAGCCGAAGTACCAAGAGACCCAGTACTTC.

This clonotype was counted many times. The genes are TRBV3-1 and TRBJ2-1, with TRBD2 matching 8 bases. Germline V gene sequence: CDR1 LGHDT, CDR2 YNNKEL (reference sequence). The trim removed 4 bases at V and 1 base at J, leaving 3 bases unmatched. The CDR3 length is 15 residues. The CDR3 DNA reads as TGTGCCAGCAGCCTACCGGGGGGGTCCTACAATGAGCAGTTCTTC. Its protein product is CASSLPGGSYNEQFF.

V usage is TRBV7-2 and J usage is TRBJ2-2; D might be TRBD1 (6 bases). V was shortened by 3 bases and J by 5 bases, with 16 bases between the two germline ends. This CDR3 has 16 amino acids. Germline CDR1 reads SGHTA; CDR2 reads FQGNSA. CDR3 coding DNA: TGTGCCAGCAGCTTTCAGGCAGGGGCGAGGACCGGGGAGCTGTTTTTT. Amino acids: CASSFQAGARTGELFF.

The chain has TRBV20-1 and TRBJ1-2; 8 bases align to TRBD1. V shed 3 bases and J 3 bases; nucleotides not matched to a gene: 6. The V gene's germline CDR1 is DFQATT and CDR2 SNEGSKA (reference sequence). The CDR3 extends over 14 amino acids. The CDR3: CSASGTGFDYGYTF. DNA for the CDR3: TGCAGTGCTAGCGGGACAGGCTTTGACTATGGCTACACCTTC.

This sequence joins TRBV7-2 and TRBJ2-2; possible D gene TRBD1, 5 bases. The germline V gene encodes CDR1 SGHTA and CDR2 FQGNSA. Trimming shortened V by 4 bases and J by 0 bases, and 9 bases separated the two germline ends. The CDR3 loop spans 15 amino acids. This chain's CDR3 is CASSSQGSNTGELFF. CDR3 bases: TGTGCCAGCAGCTCTCAGGGATCGAACACCGGGGAGCTGTTTTTT.